A selection of T cell receptor beta chains follows, all from one sample in a study of T cell changes during pregnancy in multiple sclerosis. Sequencing was performed with immunoSEQ multiplex PCR; in TCRdb, only in-frame clones are kept and a portion is missing. This table holds around 40,000 clones, about 91% found once. The sequenced sample was CD4+ T cells from peripheral blood mononuclear cells, obtained in the third trimester of pregnancy. All receptors derive from a female donor in good health, enrolled as a control in a pregnancy study. Each CDR3 is given with its conserved first and last residue. Each record gives: CDR3 length, clone size, D gene, J gene, V gene, CDR3 DNA, CDR3 protein. The D gene is left open where the match is weak. Expanded clones are given a class, and other clones once, few, many or no size at all.

16 | NA | TRBD1 | TRBJ1-1 | TRBV18 | TGTGCCAGCTCCCTAGGGGGCTTAACAGGGGGCACTGAAGCTTTCTTT | CASSLGGLTGGTEAFF
15 | NA | TRBD2 | TRBJ2-3 | TRBV7-2 | TGTGCCAGCAGCCCAACTAGCGGGGGCACAGATACGCAGTATTTT | CASSPTSGGTDTQYF
14 | NA | TRBD1 | TRBJ2-7 | TRBV28 | TGTGCCAGCAGGAGACAGGGGAGCTCCTACGAGCAGTACTTC | CASRRQGSSYEQYF
18 | NA | NA | TRBJ2-6 | TRBV5-4 | TGTGCCAGCAGCTCCCGACTAGGCGGCCCGTCTGGGGCCAACGTCCTGACTTTC | CASSSRLGGPSGANVLTF
16 | NA | NA | TRBJ1-2 | TRBV7-9 | TGTGCCAGCAGCCAAAGGAGCAGTTTGGAGGGCGGTGGCTACACCTTC | CASSQRSSLEGGGYTF
14 | NA | NA | TRBJ2-7 | TRBV18 | TGTGCCAGCTCACCGCCGGGAGCCCCCTACGAGCAGTACTTC | CASSPPGAPYEQYF
14 | NA | NA | TRBJ2-5 | TRBV7-2 | TGTGCCAGCAGCCCCCCAATCGGCCAAGAGACCCAGTACTTC | CASSPPIGQETQYF
12 | NA | NA | TRBJ2-7 | TRBV19 | TGTGCCAGTAGTCCTACAGGCTACGAGCAGTACTTC | CASSPTGYEQYF
12 | NA | NA | TRBJ1-1 | TRBV19 | TGTGCCAGTATCGGTGGGAACACTGAAGCTTTCTTT | CASIGGNTEAFF
12 | NA | NA | TRBJ2-7 | TRBV7-2 | TGTGCCAGCAGCCCCGGCGGGTGGGAGCAGTACTTC | CASSPGGWEQYF
15 | NA | TRBD2 | TRBJ2-5 | TRBV5-4 | TGTGCCAGCAACTCGATAGCGGGGGGGCAAGAGACCCAGTACTTC | CASNSIAGGQETQYF
17 | NA | TRBD1 | TRBJ2-1 | TRBV5-6 | TGTGCCAGCAGCTTGGCTTGGACAGGGGACCTTCACAATGAGCAGTTCTTC | CASSLAWTGDLHNEQFF
12 | NA | NA | TRBJ2-1 | TRBV15 | TGTGCCACCAGCACGGAGGAAGGTGAGCAGTTCTTC | CATSTEEGEQFF
17 | NA | TRBD2 | TRBJ2-7 | TRBV9 | TGTGCCAGCAGCGCCGGACTAGCGGGGGGAAGCTCCTACGAGCAGTACTTC | CASSAGLAGGSSYEQYF
15 | NA | NA | TRBJ2-1 | TRBV4-3 | TGCGCCAGCAGCCAAGGACTAGTGGGGATGAATGAGCAGTTCTTC | CASSQGLVGMNEQFF
17 | NA | TRBD2 | TRBJ2-2 | TRBV9 | TGTGCCAGCAGCCCCCAGGAGTGGGAGGGCCTCGCCGGGGAGCTGTTTTTT | CASSPQEWEGLAGELFF
16 | NA | NA | TRBJ1-1 | TRBV5-4 | TGTGCCAGCAGCCCTCCTACCGGACAGAAGAACACTGAAGCTTTCTTT | CASSPPTGQKNTEAFF
17 | NA | NA | TRBJ1-5 | TRBV28 | TGTGCCAGCAGTCTAGGCCTAGGTCCGGGGGGCAATCAGCCCCAGCATTTT | CASSLGLGPGGNQPQHF
16 | NA | TRBD1 | TRBJ2-2 | TRBV30 | TGTGCCTGGGGAAGATACGGGACAGGGGGAACCGGGGAGCTGTTTTTT | CAWGRYGTGGTGELFF
17 | once | TRBD2 | TRBJ2-1 | TRBV11-1 | TGTGCCAGCAGCTTAAGTCGGGGGGGGAGCTCCTACAATGAGCAGTTCTTC | CASSLSRGGSSYNEQFF
10 | NA | NA | TRBJ1-1 | TRBV2 | TGTGCCAGCAGGCGGGGCGAAGCTTTCTTT | CASRRGEAFF
13 | NA | NA | TRBJ2-3 | TRBV5-8 | TGTGCCAGCAGCTTGGGGCACACAGATACGCAGTATTTT | CASSLGHTDTQYF
14 | NA | TRBD1 | TRBJ1-4 | TRBV5-4 | TGTGCCAGCAGCCAGACAGGGGGCTCTGAAAAACTGTTTTTT | CASSQTGGSEKLFF
13 | NA | NA | TRBJ1-3 | TRBV27 | TGTGCCAGCAGTAATATCCCTGGAAACACCATATATTTT | CASSNIPGNTIYF
12 | NA | NA | TRBJ2-7 | TRBV28 | TGTGCCAGCAGTTTACTATCCTACGAGCAGTACTTC | CASSLLSYEQYF
15 | NA | NA | TRBJ2-7 | TRBV18 | TGTGCCAGCTCACCGTCCGCGACAGGTTATTACGAGCAGTACTTC | CASSPSATGYYEQYF
15 | once | NA | TRBJ1-4 | TRBV9 | TGTGCCAGCAGCGTAGATCCAGCTGGGGGGGAAAAACTGTTTTTT | CASSVDPAGGEKLFF
17 | NA | NA | TRBJ1-3 | TRBV11-2 | TGTGCCAGCAGCTCCTACACGACTCGGTCCACTGGAAACACCATATATTTT | CASSSYTTRSTGNTIYF
18 | NA | NA | TRBJ1-6 | TRBV12-2 | TGTGCAAGTCGCTTATGGGACAGCCCCGGTGGTTATAATTCACCCCTCCACTTT | CASRLWDSPGGYNSPLHF
14 | few | NA | TRBJ1-4 | TRBV28 | TGTGCCAGCAGTTCGGAACAGGGCCGCGAAAAACTGTTTTTT | CASSSEQGREKLFF
14 | NA | TRBD2 | TRBJ2-7 | TRBV28 | TGTGCCAGCAGTTTACGGGGGGGGACGCTCGAGCAGTACTTC | CASSLRGGTLEQYF
13 | NA | NA | TRBJ1-2 | TRBV19 | TGTGCCAGTAGTATGGAACAGGGAAGTGGCTACACCTTC | CASSMEQGSGYTF
13 | NA | TRBD1 | TRBJ1-5 | TRBV12-5 | TGTGCTAGTCCGGGACAGCTCAATCAGCCCCAGCATTTT | CASPGQLNQPQHF
13 | NA | TRBD1 | TRBJ1-5 | TRBV6-6 | TGTGCCAGCAGTTCACCGGGGACAGGTCCCCAGCATTTT | CASSSPGTGPQHF
14 | NA | NA | TRBJ2-5 | TRBV5-3 | TGTGCCAGAAGCCGCAGGGGCCGGCAAGAGACCCAGTACTTC | CARSRRGRQETQYF
14 | NA | NA | TRBJ2-2 | TRBV18 | TGTGCCAGCTCACCACAAGACAGCACCGGGGAGCTGTTTTTT | CASSPQDSTGELFF
14 | NA | NA | TRBJ2-2 | TRBV11-2 | TGTGCCAGCAGCTTGGACAGAAACACCGGGGAGCTGTTTTTT | CASSLDRNTGELFF
14 | NA | TRBD2 | TRBJ2-7 | TRBV19 | TGTGCCAGTAGTATTGGCGGGAGTCTCTACGAGCAGTACTTC | CASSIGGSLYEQYF
13 | few | NA | TRBJ2-3 | TRBV19 | TGTGCCAGTAGCCCAGGGATGACAGATACGCAGTATTTT | CASSPGMTDTQYF
16 | NA | TRBD2 | TRBJ2-3 | TRBV7-8 | TGTGCCAGCAGCTTTACTCGGGGGGAGCGGGGGAATACGCAGTATTTT | CASSFTRGERGNTQYF
19 | once | TRBD1 | TRBJ1-5 | TRBV2 | TGTGCCAGCATCCCCCGGGGTCTGAGTGGGACAGGGGGCAATCAGCCCCAGCATTTT | CASIPRGLSGTGGNQPQHF
14 | NA | NA | TRBJ1-6 | TRBV7-3 | TGTGCCAGCAGCTCCGGGAGTGGAAATTCACCCCTCCACTTT | CASSSGSGNSPLHF
14 | NA | NA | TRBJ2-2 | TRBV7-8 | TGTGCCAGCAGCTTAGGGGGGGACACCGGGGAGCTGTTTTTT | CASSLGGDTGELFF
12 | NA | NA | TRBJ1-2 | TRBV11-2 | TGTGCCAGCAGCTTCGGAGGGAATGGCTACACCTTC | CASSFGGNGYTF
14 | NA | NA | TRBJ2-1 | TRBV28 | TGTGCCAGCAGCTCCCCGGGGGCCTACAATGAGCAGTTCTTC | CASSSPGAYNEQFF
13 | NA | NA | TRBJ2-7 | TRBV4-3 | TGCGCCAGCAGCCCAGTGGAGGGCTACGAGCAGTACTTC | CASSPVEGYEQYF
15 | NA | TRBD1 | TRBJ2-2 | TRBV4-2 | TGTGCCAGCAGCCAAGAAGGACAGGGTGGCGGGGAGCTGTTTTTT | CASSQEGQGGGELFF